The clone carrying this T cell receptor (beta chain) was observed many times. These data are taken from a study of regulatory T cells in long-lasting Graves disease. The CDR3 spans 16 residues. Germline values: CDR1 SGHAT, CDR2 FQNNGV. The ends lost 5 bases at V and 4 bases at J; junction bases unmatched: 13. Time point meaning: newly diagnosed GD, antithyroid drugs for less than 3 months. Preparation of the TCR library used RNA extracted from PBMCs. Relying on iRepertoire HTBI primers and Arm-PCR of CDR3 regions, the team built TCR beta libraries. TCRdb analysed the multiplex PCR reads with MiXCR anew, one entry per CDR3 protein. The table shows 550,000 or so distinct CDR3 sequences, with 9.5% to 15% occurring only once. The data were also submitted as part of a second study, on T cells in Graves' hyperthyroidism and ophthalmopathy. That study adds: The study based diagnoses on clinical symptoms, serum thyroxine and TRAb, thyroid ultrasound and orbital computed tomography.

This sequence joins TRBV11-2 and TRBJ2-7; 8 bases match TRBD1. This sample comprised peripheral blood mononuclear cells (PBMCs), obtained at new diagnosis, from a patient treated with antithyroid drugs. The TCR sequence derives from a woman between 25 and 40 years old with Graves disease. CDR3: CASSVIGAGGAYEQYF. DNA of the CDR3: TGTGCCAGCAGCGTGATCGGGGCAGGGGGCGCGTACGAGCAGTACTTC.